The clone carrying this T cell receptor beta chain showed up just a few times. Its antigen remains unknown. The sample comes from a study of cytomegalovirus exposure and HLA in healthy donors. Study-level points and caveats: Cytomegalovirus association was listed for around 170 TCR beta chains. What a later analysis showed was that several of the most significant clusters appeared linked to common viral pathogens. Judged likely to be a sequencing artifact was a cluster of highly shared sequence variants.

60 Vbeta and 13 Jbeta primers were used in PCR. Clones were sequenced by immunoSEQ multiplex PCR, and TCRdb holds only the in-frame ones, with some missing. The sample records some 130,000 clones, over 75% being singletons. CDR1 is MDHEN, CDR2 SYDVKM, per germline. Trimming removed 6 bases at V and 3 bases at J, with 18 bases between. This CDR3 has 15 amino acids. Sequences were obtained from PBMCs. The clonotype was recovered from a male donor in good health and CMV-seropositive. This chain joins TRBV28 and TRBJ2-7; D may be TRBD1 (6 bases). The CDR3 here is CASSPYRVHYYEQYF. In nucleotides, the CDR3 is TGTGCCAGCAGCCCCTACAGGGTTCATTACTACGAGCAGTACTTC.